Listed below are T cell receptor beta chains from one sample, sequenced in a study of radiotherapy plus CTLA-4 blockade in lung cancer. TCRdb keeps only in-frame clones here, not all; method: immunoSEQ multiplex PCR. The sample includes approximately 52,000 clones, 65% to 80% of them seen just once. This sample comprised peripheral blood, obtained from a patient treated with radiotherapy plus ipilimumab. All receptors come from a human donor with non-small cell lung cancer whose response to radiotherapy plus ipilimumab could not be evaluated. The conserved cysteine and the conserved F or W are not part of the CDR3 here. Each record gives: V gene, clone size, J gene, CDR3 protein. Expanded clones are given a class, and other clones once, few, many or no size at all.

>TRBV5-1|.|TRBJ2-5
ASSLGQLQETQY
>TRBV7-9|.|TRBJ1-5
ASSLTGAGDQPQH
>TRBV5-1|few|TRBJ2-2
ASSGGLRDGTGELF
>TRBV6-5|.|TRBJ2-7
ASSYGDRGIYEQY
>TRBV18|once|TRBJ1-2
ASSLWDSPGDGYT
>TRBV5-1|.|TRBJ2-1
ASRDRGVSYNEQF
>TRBV6-1|.|TRBJ2-7
ASSERDRGPYEQY
>TRBV5-1|few|TRBJ2-1
ASSIGLVNEQF
>TRBV9|.|TRBJ2-3
ASSVGASSTDTQY
>TRBV7-2|.|TRBJ2-2
ASSSPPGNTGELF
>TRBV28|.|TRBJ2-1
ASLETGDEQF
>TRBV30|.|TRBJ1-3
AWSVQGSNTIY
>TRBV4-2|few|TRBJ2-7
ASSQVWAGEDEQY
>TRBV5-1|.|TRBJ2-5
ASGPDRGRREQY
>TRBV7-2|.|TRBJ2-1
ASSPTSGEYNEQF
>TRBV29-1|.|TRBJ2-3
SVVRQVATDTQY
>TRBV5-1|few|TRBJ2-1
ASRLGLAAYNEQF
>TRBV6-5|few|TRBJ1-5
ASSYGAGNQPQH
>TRBV14|few|TRBJ2-2
ASSSFRGGELF
>TRBV19|.|TRBJ2-1
ASRLAGESYNEQF
>TRBV9|.|TRBJ1-2
ASSVDWTGTNYGYT
>TRBV15|once|TRBJ1-2
ATSRGGTATNYGYT
>TRBV5-1|.|TRBJ2-7
ASSFLQGGTYEQY
>TRBV2|few|TRBJ2-5
ASERASGRQTQY
>TRBV5-4|.|TRBJ2-2
ASSLVGQGIPGELF
>TRBV5-1|.|TRBJ2-1
ASTKGPGGSYNEQF
>TRBV5-1|.|TRBJ2-3
ASSLVIGDTQY
>TRBV6-1|.|TRBJ2-2
ASSEEGLAGVVGELF
>TRBV2|.|.
ASTGTGGSEQY
>TRBV5-1|few|TRBJ1-5
ASSATGHQPQH
>TRBV5-6|.|TRBJ1-1
ASSFRGTEAF
>TRBV25-1|.|TRBJ1-6
ASSKMTGDNSPLH
>TRBV18|.|TRBJ2-7
ASSPVGGDNYEQY
>TRBV5-1|.|TRBJ2-7
ASSVNTPGTGGFYEQY
>TRBV19|.|TRBJ2-3
ASAWLGTDTQY